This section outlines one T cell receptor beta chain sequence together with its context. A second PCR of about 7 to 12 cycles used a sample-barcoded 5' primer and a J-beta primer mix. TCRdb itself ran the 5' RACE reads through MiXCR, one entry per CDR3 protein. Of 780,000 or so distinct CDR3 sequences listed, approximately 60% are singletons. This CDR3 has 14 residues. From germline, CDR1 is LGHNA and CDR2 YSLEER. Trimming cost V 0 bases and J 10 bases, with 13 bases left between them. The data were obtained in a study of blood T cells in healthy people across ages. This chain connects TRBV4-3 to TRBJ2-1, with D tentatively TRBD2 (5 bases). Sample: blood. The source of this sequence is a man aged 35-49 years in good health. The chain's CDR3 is CASSQDTFTGEQFF. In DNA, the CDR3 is TGCGCCAGCAGCCAAGATACCTTCACGGGAGAGCAGTTCTTC.